These T cell receptor beta chains were read from a single sample in a study of shared clonotypes between healthy human individuals. Libraries were prepared by immunoSEQ multiplex PCR; TCRdb keeps only in-frame clonotypes and omits some of them. The sample holds about 230,000 clones; 50% to 80% are singletons and the top ten take 8.5% to 14%. The sample taken for sequencing was memory CD4+ T cells sorted from blood. The receptors were gathered from a man in his thirties or forties in good health. Both conserved end residues are part of each CDR3. Fields, in order: V gene, J gene, D gene, clone size, CDR3 DNA, CDR3 protein. A D gene is named only where the DNA matches it firmly. A row's size may be missing; if present it is once, few, many or a size class.

v_call: TRBV18
j_call: TRBJ1-3
d_call: .
clone_size: .
cdr3_nt: TGTGCCAGCTCTCAAGTAGGGGTGAAGGCTGGAAACACCATATATTTT
cdr3_aa: CASSQVGVKAGNTIYF

v_call: TRBV5-1
j_call: TRBJ2-4
d_call: .
clone_size: .
cdr3_nt: TGCGCCAGCAGCTCTCCACAGGGAGATGACATTCAGTACTTC
cdr3_aa: CASSSPQGDDIQYF

v_call: TRBV5-4
j_call: TRBJ2-2
d_call: TRBD2
clone_size: .
cdr3_nt: TGTGCCAGCAGCTCCTTAGCGGGAAACACCGGGGAGCTGTTTTTT
cdr3_aa: CASSSLAGNTGELFF

v_call: TRBV19
j_call: TRBJ1-2
d_call: .
clone_size: few
cdr3_nt: TGTGCCAGTAGAAGGGTTCCGGGGAACTATGGCTACACCTTC
cdr3_aa: CASRRVPGNYGYTF

v_call: TRBV9
j_call: TRBJ1-2
d_call: TRBD1
clone_size: few
cdr3_nt: TGTGCCAGCAACCTACACCCGGACAGGGGGCCGGGTGGCTACACCTTC
cdr3_aa: CASNLHPDRGPGGYTF

v_call: TRBV28
j_call: TRBJ1-1
d_call: .
clone_size: .
cdr3_nt: TGTGCCAGCAGGTATGACAGAGCCACTGAAGCTTTCTTT
cdr3_aa: CASRYDRATEAFF

v_call: TRBV6-1
j_call: TRBJ2-3
d_call: TRBD1
clone_size: .
cdr3_nt: TGTGCCAGCAGCCGACAGGGGTCAGATACGCAGTATTTT
cdr3_aa: CASSRQGSDTQYF

v_call: TRBV7-8
j_call: TRBJ2-1
d_call: TRBD1
clone_size: .
cdr3_nt: TGTGCCAGCAGCCTCGACGGGACAGCCAATGAGCAGTTCTTC
cdr3_aa: CASSLDGTANEQFF

v_call: TRBV18
j_call: TRBJ1-4
d_call: TRBD1
clone_size: .
cdr3_nt: TGTGCCAGCTCACCAAGGCGACAGGGTACTGAAAAACTGTTTTTT
cdr3_aa: CASSPRRQGTEKLFF

v_call: TRBV12-5
j_call: TRBJ2-2
d_call: .
clone_size: .
cdr3_nt: TGTGCTAGTGGCCCAACTAGTGGCACCGGGGAGCTGTTTTTT
cdr3_aa: CASGPTSGTGELFF

v_call: TRBV29-1
j_call: TRBJ2-1
d_call: .
clone_size: .
cdr3_nt: TGCAGCGGGAGGGCGGGGAATGAGCAGTTCTTC
cdr3_aa: CSGRAGNEQFF

v_call: TRBV5-6
j_call: TRBJ2-5
d_call: .
clone_size: .
cdr3_nt: TGTGCCAGCAGCCCTCAGTACCAAGAGACCCAGTACTTC
cdr3_aa: CASSPQYQETQYF

v_call: TRBV14
j_call: TRBJ2-1
d_call: .
clone_size: many
cdr3_nt: TGTGCCAGCAGCCATGGATTCTTAAGCTCCTACAATGAGCAGTTCTTC
cdr3_aa: CASSHGFLSSYNEQFF

v_call: TRBV18
j_call: TRBJ2-2
d_call: .
clone_size: .
cdr3_nt: TGTGCCAGCCCTCACCAAATAACAGGGAGCACCGGGGAGCTGTTTTTT
cdr3_aa: CASPHQITGSTGELFF

v_call: TRBV7-2
j_call: TRBJ1-2
d_call: .
clone_size: .
cdr3_nt: TGTGCCAGCAGCTTAGGACAGCTCTATGGCTACACCTTC
cdr3_aa: CASSLGQLYGYTF

v_call: TRBV27
j_call: TRBJ2-7
d_call: .
clone_size: .
cdr3_nt: TGTGCCAGCAGTAGTAGCGGTGTGAGCTCCTACGAGCAGTACTTC
cdr3_aa: CASSSSGVSSYEQYF

v_call: TRBV28
j_call: TRBJ2-7
d_call: TRBD1
clone_size: .
cdr3_nt: TGTGCCAGCAGTTTAAACATGATAGGGGGCGCCCCCTACGAGCAGTACTTC
cdr3_aa: CASSLNMIGGAPYEQYF

v_call: TRBV12-5
j_call: TRBJ2-3
d_call: .
clone_size: .
cdr3_nt: TGTGCTAGTGGTTTGGTAACCCTCAATGAATTTGGGTACACAGATACGCAGTATTTT
cdr3_aa: CASGLVTLNEFGYTDTQYF

v_call: TRBV27
j_call: TRBJ1-4
d_call: .
clone_size: .
cdr3_nt: TGTGCCAGCAGTTTTGGGGGCATGTTCGGACAGAGGAATGAAAAACTGTTTTTT
cdr3_aa: CASSFGGMFGQRNEKLFF

v_call: TRBV6-6
j_call: TRBJ2-3
d_call: TRBD1
clone_size: .
cdr3_nt: TGTGCCAGCCAATACAGGGGCAGTAGCACAGATACGCAGTATTTT
cdr3_aa: CASQYRGSSTDTQYF

v_call: TRBV9
j_call: TRBJ2-3
d_call: .
clone_size: .
cdr3_nt: TGTGCCAGCAGCGTTGGGTCAGGGGGCACAGATACGCAGTATTTT
cdr3_aa: CASSVGSGGTDTQYF

v_call: TRBV25-1
j_call: TRBJ2-7
d_call: .
clone_size: .
cdr3_nt: TGTGCCAGCAGTGACAGGGGTGACTCCTACGAGCAGTACTTC
cdr3_aa: CASSDRGDSYEQYF